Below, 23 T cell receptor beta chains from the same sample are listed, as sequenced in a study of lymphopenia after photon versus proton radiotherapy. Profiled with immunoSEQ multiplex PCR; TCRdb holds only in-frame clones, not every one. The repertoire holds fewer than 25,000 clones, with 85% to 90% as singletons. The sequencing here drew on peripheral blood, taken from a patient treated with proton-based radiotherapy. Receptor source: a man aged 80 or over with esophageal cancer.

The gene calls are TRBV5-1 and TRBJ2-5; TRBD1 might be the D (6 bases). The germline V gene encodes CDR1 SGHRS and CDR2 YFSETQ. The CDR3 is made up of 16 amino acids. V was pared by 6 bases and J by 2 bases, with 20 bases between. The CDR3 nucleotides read TGCGCCAGCAAGGGGGAAGGGGCGGTCATACAAGAGACCCAGTACTTC. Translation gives CASKGEGAVIQETQYF.

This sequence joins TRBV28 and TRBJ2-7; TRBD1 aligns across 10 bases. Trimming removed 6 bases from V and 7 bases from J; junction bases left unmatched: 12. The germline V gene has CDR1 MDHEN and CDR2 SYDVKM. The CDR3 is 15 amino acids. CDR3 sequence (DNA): TGTGCCAGCAGGCAAAATGGACAGGGGGGGCGGGAGCAGTACTTC. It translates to CASRQNGQGGREQYF.

CDR3 sequence (DNA): TGCGCCAGCAGCCCCCCCTCGGGACAGGGGGCTCGGGAGCAGTACTTC. Translated: CASSPPSGQGAREQYF. V gene TRBV5-1 combines with J gene TRBJ2-7; TRBD1 matches at 12 bases. The trim removed 4 bases at V and 7 bases at J, leaving 12 bases unmatched. Germline loops: CDR1 SGHRS, CDR2 YFSETQ. The CDR3 covers 16 residues. The variable domain in full, with the rest retrieved from reference TRBV5-1 and TRBJ2-7, is KAGVTQTPRYLIKTRGQQVTLSCSPISGHRSVSWYQQTPGQGLQFLFEYFSETQRNKGNFPGRFSGRQFSNSRSEMNVSTLELGDSALYLCASSPPSGQGAREQYFGPGTRLTVT.

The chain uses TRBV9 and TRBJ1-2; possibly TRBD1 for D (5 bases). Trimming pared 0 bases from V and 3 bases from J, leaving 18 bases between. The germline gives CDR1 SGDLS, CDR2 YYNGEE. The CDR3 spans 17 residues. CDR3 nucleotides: TGTGCCAGCAGCGTAGAACCGACAGTGATCTACGACTATGGCTACACCTTC. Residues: CASSVEPTVIYDYGYTF.

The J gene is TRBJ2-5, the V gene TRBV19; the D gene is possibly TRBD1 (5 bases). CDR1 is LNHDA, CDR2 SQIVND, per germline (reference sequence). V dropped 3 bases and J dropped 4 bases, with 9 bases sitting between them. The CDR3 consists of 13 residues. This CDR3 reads CASSINRRETQYF. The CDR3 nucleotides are TGTGCCAGTAGTATTAACAGGAGAGAGACCCAGTACTTC.

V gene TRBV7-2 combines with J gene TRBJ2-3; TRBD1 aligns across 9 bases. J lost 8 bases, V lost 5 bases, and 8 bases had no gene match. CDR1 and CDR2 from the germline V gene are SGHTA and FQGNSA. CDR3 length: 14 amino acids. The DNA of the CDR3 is TGTGCCAGCAGCCCACAGGGGGCCCGCGGTACGCAGTATTTT. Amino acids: CASSPQGARGTQYF.

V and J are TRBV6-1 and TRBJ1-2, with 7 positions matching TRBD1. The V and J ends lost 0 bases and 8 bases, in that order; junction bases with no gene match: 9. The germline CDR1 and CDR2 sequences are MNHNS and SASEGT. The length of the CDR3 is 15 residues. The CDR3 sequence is CASSEARIGGLGYTF. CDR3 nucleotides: TGTGCCAGCAGTGAAGCGCGGATAGGGGGCTTGGGCTACACCTTC.

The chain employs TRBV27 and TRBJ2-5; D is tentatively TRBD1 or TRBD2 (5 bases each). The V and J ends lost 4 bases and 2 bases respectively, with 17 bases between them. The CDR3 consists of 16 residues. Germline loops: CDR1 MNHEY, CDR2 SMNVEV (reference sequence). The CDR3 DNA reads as TGTGCCAGCAGTTCCATACCGGGACCCCCTCAAGAGACCCAGTACTTC. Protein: CASSSIPGPPQETQYF.

CDR3 region: CASSWQGGGNTEAFF. The CDR3 DNA reads as TGTGCCAGTAGTTGGCAGGGCGGGGGGAACACTGAAGCTTTCTTT. The genes are TRBV19 and TRBJ1-1, with D perhaps matching TRBD1 (5 bases). This CDR3 comprises 15 residues. Trimming took off 5 bases at V and 1 base at J, with 14 bases between the two ends. The V gene's germline CDR1 is LNHDA and CDR2 SQIVND (reference sequence).

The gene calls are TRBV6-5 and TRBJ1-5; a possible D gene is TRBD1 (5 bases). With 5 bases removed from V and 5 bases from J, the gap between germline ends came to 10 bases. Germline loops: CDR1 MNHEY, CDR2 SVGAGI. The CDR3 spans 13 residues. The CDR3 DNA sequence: TGTGCCAGCAGTAAACAGGCGTATCAGCCCCAGCATTTT. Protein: CASSKQAYQPQHF.

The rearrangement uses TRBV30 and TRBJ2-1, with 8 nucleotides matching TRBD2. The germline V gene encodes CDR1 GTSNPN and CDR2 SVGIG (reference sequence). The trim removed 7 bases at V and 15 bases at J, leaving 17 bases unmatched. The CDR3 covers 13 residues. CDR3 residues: CAFSPGGGRSPFF. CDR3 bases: TGTGCCTTCTCCCCCGGGGGCGGGAGGTCCCCGTTCTTC.

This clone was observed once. Written as DNA, the CDR3 is TGTGCCAGTCACTCGCAGGGACAAGAGACCCAGTACTTC. Translated, it gives CASHSQGQETQYF. V is TRBV19 and J is TRBJ2-5; TRBD1 is a possible D gene (5 bases). This CDR3 region has 13 residues. V was trimmed by 8 bases and J by 2 bases, leaving 12 bases between them. Per germline, CDR1 LNHDA and CDR2 SQIVND (reference sequence).

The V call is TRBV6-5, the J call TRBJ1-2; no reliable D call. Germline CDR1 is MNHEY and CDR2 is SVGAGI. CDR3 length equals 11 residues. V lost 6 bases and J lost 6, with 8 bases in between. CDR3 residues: CASRYLDGYTF. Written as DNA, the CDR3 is TGTGCCAGCAGGTATTTGGATGGCTACACCTTC.

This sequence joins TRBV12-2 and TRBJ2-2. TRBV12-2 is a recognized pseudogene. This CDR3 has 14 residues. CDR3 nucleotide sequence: TGTGCAAGTCGCTTAGAATGTCACACCGGGGAGCTGTTTTTT. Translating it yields CASRLECHTGELFF.

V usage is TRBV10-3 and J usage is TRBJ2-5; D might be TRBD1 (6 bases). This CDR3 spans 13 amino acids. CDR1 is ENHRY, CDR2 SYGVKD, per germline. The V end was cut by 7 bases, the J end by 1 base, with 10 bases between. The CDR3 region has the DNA TGTGCCATCAACCCGACAGGCCAAGAGACCCAGTACTTC. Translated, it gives CAINPTGQETQYF.

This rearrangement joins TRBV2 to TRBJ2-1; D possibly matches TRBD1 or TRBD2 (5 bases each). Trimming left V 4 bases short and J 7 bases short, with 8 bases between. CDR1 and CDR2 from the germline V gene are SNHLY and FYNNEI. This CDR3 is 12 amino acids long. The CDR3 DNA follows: TGTGCCAGCAGTGGGGACCGGAATGAGCAGTTCTTC. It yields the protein CASSGDRNEQFF.

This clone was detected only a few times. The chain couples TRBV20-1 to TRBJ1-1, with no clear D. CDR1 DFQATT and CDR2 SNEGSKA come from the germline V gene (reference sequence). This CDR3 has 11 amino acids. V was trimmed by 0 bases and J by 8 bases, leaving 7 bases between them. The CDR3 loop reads CSAREDWEAFF. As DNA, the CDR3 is TGCAGTGCTAGAGAGGATTGGGAAGCTTTCTTT.

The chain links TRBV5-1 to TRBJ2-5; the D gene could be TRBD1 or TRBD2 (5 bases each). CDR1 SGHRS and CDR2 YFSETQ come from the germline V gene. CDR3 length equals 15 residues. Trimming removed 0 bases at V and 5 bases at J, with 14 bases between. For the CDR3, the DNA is TGCGCCAGCAGCTTGGAATCGAGGGGCGGGGAGACCCAGTACTTC. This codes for CASSLESRGGETQYF. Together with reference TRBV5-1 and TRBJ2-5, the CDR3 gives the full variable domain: KAGVTQTPRYLIKTRGQQVTLSCSPISGHRSVSWYQQTPGQGLQFLFEYFSETQRNKGNFPGRFSGRQFSNSRSEMNVSTLELGDSALYLCASSLESRGGETQYFGPGTRLLVL.

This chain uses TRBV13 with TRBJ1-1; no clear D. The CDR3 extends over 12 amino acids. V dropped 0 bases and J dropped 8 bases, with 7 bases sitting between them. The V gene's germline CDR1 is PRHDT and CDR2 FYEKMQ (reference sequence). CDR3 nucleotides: TGTGCCAGCAGCTTAGGCCTTATCGAAGCTTTCTTT. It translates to CASSLGLIEAFF.

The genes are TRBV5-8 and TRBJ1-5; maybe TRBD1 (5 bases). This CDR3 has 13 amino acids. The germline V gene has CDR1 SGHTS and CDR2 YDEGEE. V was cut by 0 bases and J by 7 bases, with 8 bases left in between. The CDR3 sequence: CASSLVKGQPQHF. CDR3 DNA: TGTGCCAGCAGCTTGGTAAAGGGGCAGCCCCAGCATTTT. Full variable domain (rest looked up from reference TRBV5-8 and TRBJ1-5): EAGVTQSPTHLIKTRGQQATLRCSPISGHTSVYWYQQALGLGLQFLLWYDEGEERNRGNFPPRFSGRQFPNYSSELNVNALELEDSALYLCASSLVKGQPQHFGDGTRLSIL.

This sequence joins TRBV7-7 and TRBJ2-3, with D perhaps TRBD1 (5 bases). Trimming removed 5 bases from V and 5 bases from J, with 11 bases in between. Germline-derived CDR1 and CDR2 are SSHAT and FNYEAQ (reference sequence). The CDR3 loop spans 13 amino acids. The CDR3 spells CASSNDQGDTQYF. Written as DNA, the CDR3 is TGTGCCAGCAGCAACGATCAGGGAGATACGCAGTATTTT.

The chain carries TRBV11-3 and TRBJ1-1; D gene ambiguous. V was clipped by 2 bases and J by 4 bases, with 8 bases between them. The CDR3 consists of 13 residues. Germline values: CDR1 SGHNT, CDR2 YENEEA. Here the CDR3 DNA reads TGTGCCAGCAGCTTAATTCTTGGCACTGAAGCTTTCTTT. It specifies CASSLILGTEAFF.

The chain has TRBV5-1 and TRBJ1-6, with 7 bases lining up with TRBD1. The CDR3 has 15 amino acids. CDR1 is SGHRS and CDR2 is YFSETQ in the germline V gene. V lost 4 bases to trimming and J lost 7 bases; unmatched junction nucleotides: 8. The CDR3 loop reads CASSRQGEDNSPLHF. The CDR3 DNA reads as TGCGCCAGCAGCCGACAGGGTGAGGACAATTCACCCCTCCACTTT.